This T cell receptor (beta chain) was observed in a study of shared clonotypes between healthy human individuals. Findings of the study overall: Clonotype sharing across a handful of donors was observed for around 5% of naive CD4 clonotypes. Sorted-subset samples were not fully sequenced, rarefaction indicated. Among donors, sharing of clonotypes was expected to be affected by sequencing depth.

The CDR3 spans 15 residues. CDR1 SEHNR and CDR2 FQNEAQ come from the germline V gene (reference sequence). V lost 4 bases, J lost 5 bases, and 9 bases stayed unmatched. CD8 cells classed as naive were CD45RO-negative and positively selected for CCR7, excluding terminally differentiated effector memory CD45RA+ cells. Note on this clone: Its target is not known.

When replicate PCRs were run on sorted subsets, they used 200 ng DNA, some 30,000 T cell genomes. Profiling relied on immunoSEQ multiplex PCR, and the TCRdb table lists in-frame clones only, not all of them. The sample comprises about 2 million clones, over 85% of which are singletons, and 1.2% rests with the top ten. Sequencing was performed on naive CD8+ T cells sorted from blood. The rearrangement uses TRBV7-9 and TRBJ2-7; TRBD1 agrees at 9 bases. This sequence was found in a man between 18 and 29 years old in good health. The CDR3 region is CASSSYGQGKNEQYF. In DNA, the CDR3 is TGTGCCAGCAGCTCATACGGACAGGGGAAGAACGAGCAGTACTTC.